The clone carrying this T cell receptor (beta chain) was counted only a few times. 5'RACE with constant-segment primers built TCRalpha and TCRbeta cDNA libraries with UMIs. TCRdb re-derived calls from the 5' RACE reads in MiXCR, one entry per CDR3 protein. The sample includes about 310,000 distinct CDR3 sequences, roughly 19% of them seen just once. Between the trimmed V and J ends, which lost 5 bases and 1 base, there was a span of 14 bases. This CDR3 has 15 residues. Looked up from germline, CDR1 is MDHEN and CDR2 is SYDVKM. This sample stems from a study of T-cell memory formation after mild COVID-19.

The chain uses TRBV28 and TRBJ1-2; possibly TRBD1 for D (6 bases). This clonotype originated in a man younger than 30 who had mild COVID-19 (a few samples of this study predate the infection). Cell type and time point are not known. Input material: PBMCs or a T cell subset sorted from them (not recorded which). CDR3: CASSPTGPDNYGYTF. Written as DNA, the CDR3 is TGTGCCAGCAGTCCTACAGGGCCCGATAACTATGGCTACACCTTC.